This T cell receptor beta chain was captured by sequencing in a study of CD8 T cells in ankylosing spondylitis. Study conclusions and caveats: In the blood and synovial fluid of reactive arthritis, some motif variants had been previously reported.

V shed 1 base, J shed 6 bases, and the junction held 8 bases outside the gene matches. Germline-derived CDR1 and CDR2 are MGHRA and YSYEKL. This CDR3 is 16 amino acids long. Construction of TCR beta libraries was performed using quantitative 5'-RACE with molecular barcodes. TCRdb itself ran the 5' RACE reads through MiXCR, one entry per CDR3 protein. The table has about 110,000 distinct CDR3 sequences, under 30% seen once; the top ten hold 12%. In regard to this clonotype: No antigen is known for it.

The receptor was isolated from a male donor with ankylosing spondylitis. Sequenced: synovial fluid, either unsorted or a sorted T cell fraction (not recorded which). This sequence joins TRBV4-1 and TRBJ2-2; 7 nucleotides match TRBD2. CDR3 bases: TGCGCCAGCAGCCAAGGACAACTAGCGTGGGCCGGGGAGCTGTTTTTT. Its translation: CASSQGQLAWAGELFF.